This TCR beta chain was found in a study of cytomegalovirus exposure and HLA in healthy donors. The overall study: T cells numbering 150 million to 200 million yielded 95 million to 140 million unique TCR beta sequences in an earlier analysis. Study observations and caveats: Specificity of a few CMV-associated chains for CMV antigens was verified in vitro. Most TCR sequences were seen very rarely across donors, but some public TCRs occurred in many. It was in a later analysis that TCR association rates were seen to vary by HLA locus, highest for DRB1 and lowest for HLA-C.

The CDR3 has 15 amino acids. The ends were cut back, 9 bases at V and 3 bases at J, with 20 bases in the middle. Germline V gene sequence: CDR1 LNHDA, CDR2 SQIVND (reference sequence). To note about this clone: Its specificity is not known.

The PCR used 60 Vbeta and 13 Jbeta primers. TCRdb's copy holds only in-frame clones and misses some; the assay was immunoSEQ multiplex PCR. The sample carries 120,000 or so clones, 81% recorded once. The clonotype originates from a man aged 18 to 29 in good health and CMV-seropositive. The genes are TRBV19 and TRBJ1-2, with D tentatively TRBD1 (6 bases). Sequencing used PBMCs. CDR3 DNA: TGTGCCAGCCGAATGGGCAGGGGCAATGACTATGGCTACACCTTC. This encodes CASRMGRGNDYGYTF.